Presented here are 15 T cell receptor beta chains from one specimen sequenced in a study of Graves' ophthalmopathy and Graves' hyperthyroidism. Beta-chain TCR CDR3 regions were amplified from RNA transcripts. The first-round RT-PCR employed HTBI primers together with the Qiagen OneStep RT-PCR kit. A multiplex PCR was then performed as the second round. TCRdb redid the calling of the multiplex PCR reads with MiXCR, one entry per CDR3 protein. This table has roughly 51,000 distinct CDR3 sequences, 50% appearing once. The sequencing sample was made of peripheral blood. The source is an adult man with Graves' ophthalmopathy.

This clonotype was detected once. This chain joins TRBV29-1 and TRBJ2-7, with a weak D call TRBD2 (5 bases). The CDR3 is made up of 13 amino acids. V was shortened by 6 bases and J by 2 bases, with 14 bases between the two germline ends. Germline CDR1 reads SQVTM; CDR2 reads ANQGSEA. CDR3: CSVVPGCPYEQYF. DNA of the CDR3: TGCAGCGTAGTCCCGGGGTGCCCCTACGAGCAGTACTTC.

This clonotype was counted between two and nine times. This chain joins TRBV29-1 and TRBJ2-3, with 12 nucleotides matching TRBD2. The V gene's germline CDR1 is SQVTM and CDR2 ANQGSEA. Trimming cost V 4 bases and J 6 bases; bases outside gene matches: 5. The CDR3 has 14 amino acids. The CDR3 loop is CSVALAGGWDTQYF. The CDR3 bases are TGCAGCGTTGCGCTAGCGGGAGGGTGGGATACGCAGTATTTT.

CDR3: CAWSVLGARGDTQYF. CDR3 DNA sequence: TGTGCCTGGAGTGTTCTCGGGGCAAGAGGAGATACGCAGTATTTT. The chain links TRBV30 to TRBJ2-3; the D call may be TRBD1 or TRBD2 (5 bases each). Trimming cost V 0 bases and J 5 bases, with 15 bases left between them. This CDR3 region has 15 residues. Germline CDR1 and CDR2: GTSNPN and SVGIG (reference sequence). The variable domain in full, with the rest retrieved from reference TRBV30 and TRBJ2-3, is SQTIHQWPATLVQPVGSPLSLECTVEGTSNPNLYWYRQAAGRGLQLLFYSVGIGQISSEVPQNLSASRPQDRQFILSSKKLLLSDSGFYLCAWSVLGARGDTQYFGPGTRLTVL.

In this sample, this clonotype turned up many times. V is TRBV6-1 and J is TRBJ2-5; perhaps D is TRBD1 or TRBD2 (7 bases each). The V gene's germline CDR1 is MNHNS and CDR2 SASEGT. The CDR3 spans 16 residues. The V end lost 3 bases, the J end lost 7 bases, and 21 bases lay between the germline ends. CDR3 bases: TGTGCCAGCAGTGAGAGGGGTAAAGACAGGGAGGGGACCCAGTACTTC. Its translation: CASSERGKDREGTQYF.

This clonotype was counted once. The final CDR3 position lacks the conserved phenylalanine or tryptophan, pointing to a likely read error. The DNA is left out, because the CDR3 cannot be placed on it with certainty; the CDR3 is given as TCRdb lists it. The CDR3: CSALTGSSY. The chain has TRBV20-1 and TRBJ1-2; the D call of TRBD1 is as the table states it, not checked on the DNA. The CDR3 is 9 amino acids in total, end residues counted. Per the germline V gene, CDR1 is DFQATT and CDR2 is SNEGSKA (reference sequence).

This rearrangement joins TRBV7-2 to TRBJ2-1; possibly TRBD2 for D (6 bases). V was cut by 2 bases and J by 6 bases, with 11 bases left in between. The CDR3 consists of 14 residues. Germline CDR1 reads SGHTA; CDR2 reads FQGNSA. This CDR3 reads CASSLPGVGNEQFF. In DNA, the CDR3 is TGTGCCAGCAGCTTACCGGGAGTGGGCAATGAGCAGTTCTTC.

Worth noting for this clonotype: Given a much more abundant clone one base away, this may be a read error. This chain joins TRBV10-3 and TRBJ1-2, with 7 positions matching TRBD1. Germline CDR1 reads ENHRY; CDR2 reads SYGVKD. The CDR3 sequence is 18 residues long. Trimming at V came to 10 bases and at J to 5 bases, leaving 25 bases not matched to a gene. The CDR3 sequence: CASFCWGLGGGQEYGYTF. In DNA form, the CDR3 reads TGTGCCAGCTTCTGTTGGGGGTTGGGGGGTGGACAGGAGTATGGCTACACCTTC.

The chain has TRBV25-1 and TRBJ1-2; perhaps TRBD1 as D (5 bases). Germline V gene sequence: CDR1 MGHDK, CDR2 SYGVNS. The V end was cut by 2 bases, the J end by 5 bases, with 12 bases between. The CDR3 sequence is 14 residues long. Here the CDR3 reads CASSEMGRDYGYTF. As DNA, the CDR3 is TGTGCCAGCAGTGAAATGGGGCGGGATTATGGCTACACCTTC.

The J gene is TRBJ2-3, the V gene TRBV7-3, with D tentatively TRBD1 or TRBD2 (7 bases each). Looked up from germline, CDR1 is SGHTA and CDR2 is FQGTGA. This CDR3 region has 16 residues. V lost 4 bases to trimming and J lost 1 base, with 15 bases between them. CDR3 in DNA: TGTGCCAGCAGCTCCTCCAGCGGGACAGGCACAGATACGCAGTATTTT. It yields the protein CASSSSSGTGTDTQYF.

This chain links TRBV10-3 with TRBJ2-5; the match to TRBD2 covers 13 bases. The CDR3 spans 16 residues. The germline V gene encodes CDR1 ENHRY and CDR2 SYGVKD. Germline trimming cut 2 bases from V and 4 bases from J; bases unmatched to any gene: 4. The CDR3 nucleotides read TGTGCCATCAGTGAGGGGACTAGCGGGATACGAGAGACCCAGTACTTC. Translated: CAISEGTSGIRETQYF.

This clonotype was seen at least ten times. The chain joins TRBV9 to TRBJ2-4; 7 bases are a match to TRBD1. J lost 5 bases, V lost 5 bases, and 10 bases had no gene match. The CDR3 contains 15 residues. Germline loops: CDR1 SGDLS, CDR2 YYNGEE. The CDR3 DNA sequence: TGTGCCAGCAGTCCCTCCCACAGGGGCGAAAACATTCAGTACTTC. Protein: CASSPSHRGENIQYF.

This clonotype was detected many times. This chain links TRBV5-1 with TRBJ2-3; 11 positions agree with TRBD2. The CDR3 length is 16 residues. V lost 4 bases, J lost 3 bases, and 7 bases stayed unmatched. Germline-derived CDR1 and CDR2 are SGHRS and YFSETQ. This CDR3 is CASSTGTSGRTDTQYF. The CDR3 DNA reads as TGCGCCAGCAGCACCGGGACTAGCGGTAGGACAGATACGCAGTATTTT.

Worth noting for this clonotype: The junction does not match germline at one end; this may be a read error. V is TRBV5-4 and J is TRBJ2-5; 9 nucleotides match TRBD2. CDR1 is SGHNT, CDR2 YYREEE, per germline (reference sequence). The CDR3 covers 15 residues. CDR3 amino acids: CASGLRGGRGETQHF. The CDR3 nucleotides are TGTGCCAGCGGCTTGAGAGGCGGGAGGGGAGAGACCCAGCACTTC.

This clonotype was counted between two and nine times. V is TRBV27 and J is TRBJ1-2, with TRBD1 matching 11 bases. Germline trimming cut 4 bases from V and 6 bases from J; bases unmatched to any gene: 10. Per the germline V gene, CDR1 is MNHEY and CDR2 is SMNVEV (reference sequence). CDR3 length: 16 amino acids. CDR3 protein: CASSYWGQGGVNGYTF. The CDR3 nucleotides are TGTGCCAGCAGTTACTGGGGACAGGGGGGGGTGAATGGCTACACCTTC.

This clonotype came up many times. For the CDR3, the DNA is TGTGCCAGCAGTAGTGGGGCTAGCGGGGGACGTGGCACAGATACGCAGTATTTT. Encoded protein: CASSSGASGGRGTDTQYF. The chain joins TRBV6-1 to TRBJ2-3; 10 bases fit TRBD2. The length of the CDR3 is 18 residues. V shed 5 bases, J shed 1 base, and the junction held 12 bases outside the gene matches. Germline loops: CDR1 MNHNS, CDR2 SASEGT.